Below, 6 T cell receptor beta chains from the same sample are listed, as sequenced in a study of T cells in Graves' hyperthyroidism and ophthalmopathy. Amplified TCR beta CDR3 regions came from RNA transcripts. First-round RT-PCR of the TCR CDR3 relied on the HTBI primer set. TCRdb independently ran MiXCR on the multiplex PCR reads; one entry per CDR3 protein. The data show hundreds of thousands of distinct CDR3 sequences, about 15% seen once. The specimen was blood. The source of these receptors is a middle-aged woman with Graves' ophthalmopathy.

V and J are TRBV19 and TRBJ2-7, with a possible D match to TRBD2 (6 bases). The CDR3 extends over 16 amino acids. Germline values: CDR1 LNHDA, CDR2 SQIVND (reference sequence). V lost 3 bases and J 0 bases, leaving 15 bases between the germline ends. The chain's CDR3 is CASSIWVGGPSYEQYF. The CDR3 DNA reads TGTGCCAGTAGTATCTGGGTCGGAGGGCCCTCCTACGAGCAGTACTTC.

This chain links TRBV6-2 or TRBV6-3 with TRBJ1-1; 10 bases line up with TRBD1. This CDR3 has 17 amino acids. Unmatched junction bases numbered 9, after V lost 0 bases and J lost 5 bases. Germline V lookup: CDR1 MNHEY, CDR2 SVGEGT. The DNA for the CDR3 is TGTGCCAGCAGTTACTCGACAGGGGGCGTGGGAAGGACTGAAGCTTTCTTT. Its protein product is CASSYSTGGVGRTEAFF.

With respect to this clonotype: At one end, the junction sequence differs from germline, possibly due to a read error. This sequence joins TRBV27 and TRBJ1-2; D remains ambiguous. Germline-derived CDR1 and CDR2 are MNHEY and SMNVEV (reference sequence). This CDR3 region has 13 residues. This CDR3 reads CASSFSLNYGYIF. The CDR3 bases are TGTGCCAGCAGTTTTAGTCTCAACTATGGCTACATCTTC.

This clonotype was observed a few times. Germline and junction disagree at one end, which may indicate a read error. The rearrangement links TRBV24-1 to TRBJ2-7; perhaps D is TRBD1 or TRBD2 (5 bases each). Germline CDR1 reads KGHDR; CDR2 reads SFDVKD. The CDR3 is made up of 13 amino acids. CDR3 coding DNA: TGTGCCGCCAGTGAGGGCCAGGGCTACGAGCAGTACTTC. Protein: CAASEGQGYEQYF.

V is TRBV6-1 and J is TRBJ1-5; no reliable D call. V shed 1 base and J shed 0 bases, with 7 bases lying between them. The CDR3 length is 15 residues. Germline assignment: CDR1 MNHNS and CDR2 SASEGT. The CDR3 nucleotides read TGTGCCAGCAGTGAAGGGCCTTATAGCAATCAGCCCCAGCATTTT. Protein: CASSEGPYSNQPQHF.

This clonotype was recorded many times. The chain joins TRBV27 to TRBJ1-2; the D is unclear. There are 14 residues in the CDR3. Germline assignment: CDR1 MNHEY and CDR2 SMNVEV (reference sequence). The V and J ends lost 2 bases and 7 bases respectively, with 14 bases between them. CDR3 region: CASSLRGEVGGYTF. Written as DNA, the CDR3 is TGTGCCAGCAGTTTACGTGGAGAGGTTGGTGGCTACACCTTC.